The next 13 T cell receptor beta chains were all read from a single sample in a study of control samples from healthy donors and cancer patients. Repertoires were generated with immunoSEQ multiplex PCR, while TCRdb's copy carries only in-frame clones and drops some. The table shows approximately 110,000 clones, with 75% to 90% occurring only once. Sequencing input: blood. The origin of the receptors is a woman between 50 and 59 years old in good health.

This rearrangement joins TRBV13 to TRBJ2-5; the D is unclear. This CDR3 contains 13 residues. Germline assignment: CDR1 PRHDT and CDR2 FYEKMQ (reference sequence). V was pared by 2 bases and J by 3 bases, with 7 bases between. The CDR3 here is CASSLTREETQYF. CDR3 coding DNA: TGTGCCAGCAGCTTAACCCGGGAAGAGACCCAGTACTTC. Variable domain in full (rest from reference TRBV13 and TRBJ2-5): AAGVIQSPRHLIKEKRETATLKCYPIPRHDTVYWYQQGPGQDPQFLISFYEKMQSDKGSIPDRFSAQQFSDYHSELNMSSLELGDSALYFCASSLTREETQYFGPGTRLLVL.

This rearrangement joins TRBV5-1 to TRBJ2-2, with D perhaps being TRBD1 or TRBD2 (6 bases each). CDR3 length: 16 amino acids. The germline V gene encodes CDR1 SGHRS and CDR2 YFSETQ. V was shortened by 4 bases and J by 4 bases, with 17 bases between the two germline ends. CDR3 in DNA: TGCGCCAGCAGCCAGGGGAGACTAGAAGGCACCGGGGAGCTGTTTTTT. Translated, it gives CASSQGRLEGTGELFF. Together with reference TRBV5-1 and TRBJ2-2, the CDR3 gives the full variable domain: KAGVTQTPRYLIKTRGQQVTLSCSPISGHRSVSWYQQTPGQGLQFLFEYFSETQRNKGNFPGRFSGRQFSNSRSEMNVSTLELGDSALYLCASSQGRLEGTGELFFGEGSRLTVL.

The V gene is TRBV7-3, the J gene TRBJ2-5; the D call may be TRBD1 or TRBD2 (6 bases each). The CDR3 contains 14 residues. Germline CDR1 SGHTA, CDR2 FQGTGA. With 6 bases removed from V and 5 bases from J, the gap between germline ends came to 16 bases. The CDR3 bases are TGTGCCAGCAGTAGAGGGGGGCAGGACGAGACCCAGTACTTC. As protein: CASSRGGQDETQYF.

The rearrangement joins TRBV6-4 to TRBJ1-6, with D perhaps matching TRBD1 (6 bases). This CDR3 region has 14 residues. Trimming cost V 3 bases and J 7 bases, with 10 bases left between them. CDR1 MRHNA and CDR2 SNTAGT come from the germline V gene. The CDR3 DNA follows: TGTGCCAGCAGTGAAGGGGGGGACAATTCACCCCTCCACTTT. Protein: CASSEGGDNSPLHF.

Only a few counts were recorded for this clone. The chain couples TRBV10-3 to TRBJ2-7, with D possibly matching TRBD2 (5 bases). Trimming left V 5 bases short and J 5 bases short, with 10 bases between. CDR3 length: 12 amino acids. CDR1 is ENHRY and CDR2 is SYGVKD in the germline V gene. The chain's CDR3 is CAISPAGHEQYF. The CDR3 nucleotides read TGTGCCATCAGTCCTGCGGGCCACGAGCAGTACTTC.

The chain has TRBV27 and TRBJ1-2, with 7 bases fitting TRBD1. The CDR3 has 12 amino acids. The V gene's germline CDR1 is MNHEY and CDR2 SMNVEV (reference sequence). The junction had 3 bases not matched to a gene; V was cut back by 5 bases and J by 6 bases. The CDR3 region is CASSLQGHGYTF. In DNA form, the CDR3 reads TGTGCCAGCAGTCTACAGGGGCATGGCTACACCTTC.

This clone has only one observation. This chain joins TRBV7-6 and TRBJ2-5; D gene unclear. The germline V and J ends were trimmed by 1 base and 5 bases, with 11 bases remaining between them. The CDR3 length is 14 residues. The germline CDR1 and CDR2 sequences are SGHVS and FNYEAQ. CDR3 region: CASSLGTARETQYF. The CDR3 DNA reads as TGTGCCAGCAGCTTAGGGACCGCCCGGGAGACCCAGTACTTC.

The chain recombines TRBV7-9 with TRBJ1-4; tentatively, D is TRBD1 (6 bases). Trimming took off 5 bases at V and 5 bases at J, with 15 bases between the two ends. CDR1 is SEHNR and CDR2 is FQNEAQ in the germline V gene (reference sequence). The CDR3 extends over 15 amino acids. The CDR3 region has the DNA TGTGCCAGCAGCCCAACGGGACAAAAAAATGAAAAACTGTTTTTT. Translation gives CASSPTGQKNEKLFF. Filled out from reference TRBV7-9 and TRBJ1-4, the complete variable domain reads DTGVSQNPRHKITKRGQNVTFRCDPISEHNRLYWYRQTLGQGPEFLTYFQNEAQLEKSRLLSDRFSAERPKGSFSTLEIQRTEQGDSAMYLCASSPTGQKNEKLFFGSGTQLSVL.

This chain links TRBV6-2 or TRBV6-3 with TRBJ2-5; 9 bases are shared with TRBD1. The CDR3 runs to 16 residues. Germline trimming cut 3 bases from V and 5 bases from J; bases unmatched to any gene: 10. From germline, CDR1 is MNHEY and CDR2 SVGEGT. CDR3 protein: CASSYDLTGGAETQYF. The CDR3, as DNA: TGTGCCAGCAGTTATGACCTAACAGGGGGCGCGGAGACCCAGTACTTC.

The gene calls are TRBV7-2 and TRBJ1-1; D is undetermined. V gave up 3 bases and J gave up 5 bases, with 13 bases separating them. The CDR3 length is 14 residues. Germline lookup yields CDR1 SGHTA and CDR2 FQGNSA. The CDR3 DNA is TGTGCCAGCAGCTTTGCGTCCGGGAAAACTGAAGCTTTCTTT. Its protein is CASSFASGKTEAFF.

V and J are TRBV27 and TRBJ1-6; D might be TRBD1 (6 bases). V was clipped by 6 bases and J by 12 bases, with 12 bases between them. Germline loops: CDR1 MNHEY, CDR2 SMNVEV (reference sequence). CDR3 length: 12 residues. The CDR3 is CASSPRGGPLHF. Here the CDR3 DNA reads TGTGCCAGCAGCCCGAGAGGGGGACCCCTCCACTTT.

This rearrangement joins TRBV19 to TRBJ1-2; D gene ambiguous. V gave up 0 bases and J gave up 0 bases, with 8 bases separating them. This CDR3 region has 15 residues. CDR1 is LNHDA, CDR2 SQIVND, per germline (reference sequence). The CDR3 loop reads CASSIDRQTNYGYTF. DNA of the CDR3: TGTGCCAGTAGTATAGATAGGCAGACTAACTATGGCTACACCTTC.

The gene calls are TRBV18 and TRBJ2-1; D not certain. Germline-derived CDR1 and CDR2 are KGHSH and LQKENI. Trimming removed 6 bases from V and 7 bases from J, with 16 bases in between. The CDR3 extends over 14 amino acids. The CDR3 region is CASSLAALGNEQFF. The CDR3 bases are TGTGCCAGCTCCCTGGCGGCCCTAGGAAATGAGCAGTTCTTC. Full variable domain (outside the CDR3, taken from reference TRBV18 and TRBJ2-1): NAGVMQNPRHLVRRRGQEARLRCSPMKGHSHVYWYRQLPEEGLKFMVYLQKENIIDESGMPKERFSAEFPKEGPSILRIQQVVRGDSAAYFCASSLAALGNEQFFGPGTRLTVL.